This TCR beta chain originates from a study of shared clonotypes between healthy human individuals. Across the whole study: Plates per donor: three CD4 naive, three CD4 memory, two CD8 naive, one CD8 memory.

Measured with immunoSEQ multiplex PCR; TCRdb has only the in-frame clones, and not every one. The table has about 2 million clones, roughly 96% seen once. V gave up 0 bases and J gave up 0 bases, with 10 bases separating them. Per the germline V gene, CDR1 is SGDLS and CDR2 is YYNGEE. CDR3 length equals 16 residues. The receptor's source is a man between 18 and 35 years old in good health. The chain combines TRBV9 with TRBJ2-4, with a possible D match to TRBD1 (5 bases). Sequenced input: naive CD4+ T cells sorted from blood. Subset noted: CD45RA+ positively selected. CDR3 amino acids: CASSVVGAVAKNIQYF. CDR3 DNA sequence: TGTGCCAGCAGCGTAGTAGGGGCCGTAGCCAAAAACATTCAGTACTTC.